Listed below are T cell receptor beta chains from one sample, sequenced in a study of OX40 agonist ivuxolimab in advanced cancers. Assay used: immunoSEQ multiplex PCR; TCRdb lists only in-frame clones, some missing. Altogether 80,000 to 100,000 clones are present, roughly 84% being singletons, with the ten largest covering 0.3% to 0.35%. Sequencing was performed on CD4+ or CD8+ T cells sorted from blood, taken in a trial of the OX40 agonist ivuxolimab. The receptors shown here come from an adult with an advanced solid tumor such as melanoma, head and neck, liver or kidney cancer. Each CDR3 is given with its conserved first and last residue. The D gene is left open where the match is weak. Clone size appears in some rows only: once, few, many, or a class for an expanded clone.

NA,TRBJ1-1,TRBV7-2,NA,TGTGCCAGCAGCTTCGGGTCGGGCACTGAAGCTTTCTTT,CASSFGSGTEAFF
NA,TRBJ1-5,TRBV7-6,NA,TGTGCCAGCAGCCCCGTGGGGGAGCCCCAGCATTTT,CASSPVGEPQHF
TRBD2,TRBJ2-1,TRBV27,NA,TGTGCCAGCAGTTTATCGACACGCGGGAGGGGCTACAATGAGCAGTTCTTC,CASSLSTRGRGYNEQFF
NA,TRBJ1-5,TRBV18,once,TGTGCCAGCTCACCGGCGGACAACAATCAGCCCCAGCATTTT,CASSPADNNQPQHF
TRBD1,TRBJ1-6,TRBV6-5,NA,TGTGCCAGCAGGGGTAGCGGACAGGCAAATTCACCCCTCCACTTT,CASRGSGQANSPLHF
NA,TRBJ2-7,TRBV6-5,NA,TGTGCCAGCAGTCACCTCGGAAGGGAAGGCGAGCAGTACTTC,CASSHLGREGEQYF
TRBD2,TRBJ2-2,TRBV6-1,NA,TGTGCCAGCAGCCGTGAGCGGGGGGGGACCGGGGAGCTGTTTTTT,CASSRERGGTGELFF
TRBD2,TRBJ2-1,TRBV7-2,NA,TGTGCCAGCAGCTCGGGACTAGCGGCAAATATGCCCCATGAGCAGTTCTTC,CASSSGLAANMPHEQFF
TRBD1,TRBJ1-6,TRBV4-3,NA,TGCGCCAGCAGCCAAACAGGGGGCAGCGGTTCACCCCTCCACTTT,CASSQTGGSGSPLHF
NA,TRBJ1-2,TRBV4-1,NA,TGCGCCAGCAGCCCTCGGGAGAACTATGGCTACACCTTC,CASSPRENYGYTF
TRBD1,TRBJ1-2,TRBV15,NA,TGTGCCACCAGCAGCAAACTCCTGAACAGGGGCTATGGCTACACCTTC,CATSSKLLNRGYGYTF
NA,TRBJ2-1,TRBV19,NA,TGTGCCAGTAGTATTCTCTCTGGGAGCTCCTACAATGAGCAGTTCTTC,CASSILSGSSYNEQFF
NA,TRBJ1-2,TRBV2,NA,TGTGCCAGCACGCCCGGCAGGAGTAACTATGGCTACACCTTC,CASTPGRSNYGYTF
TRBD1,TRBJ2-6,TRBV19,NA,TGTGCCAGTAGTTCGACAGGGGGCGGTGGGGCCAACGTCCTGACTTTC,CASSSTGGGGANVLTF
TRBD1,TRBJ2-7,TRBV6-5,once,TGTGCCAGCAGTTTAGGACAGGGGGCGCGTGGGGAGCAGTACTTC,CASSLGQGARGEQYF
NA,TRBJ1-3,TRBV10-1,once,TGCGCCAGCAGCGGGACTACGAACGGAAACACCATATATTTT,CASSGTTNGNTIYF
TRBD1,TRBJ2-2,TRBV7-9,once,TGTGCCAGCAGCTCACAGGGGACCGGGGAGCTGTTTTTT,CASSSQGTGELFF
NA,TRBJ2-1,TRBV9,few,TGTGCCAGCAGCGTCTCAGTCGATGAGCAGTTCTTC,CASSVSVDEQFF
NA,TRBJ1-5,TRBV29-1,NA,TGCAGCGTTGCTGGGGCGGGGGGTAGCAATCAGCCCCAGCATTTT,CSVAGAGGSNQPQHF
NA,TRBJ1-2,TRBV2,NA,TGTGCCAGCAGTGAACGCCGGGACGGGTCGGACTATGGCTACACCTTC,CASSERRDGSDYGYTF
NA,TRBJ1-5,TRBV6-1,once,TGTGCCAGCAGTGAATCCTCAGCTAAGAATAGCAATCAGCCCCAGCATTTT,CASSESSAKNSNQPQHF
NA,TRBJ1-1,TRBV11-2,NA,TGTGCCAGCAGCTTAGGCGCGGTGAACACTGAAGCTTTCTTT,CASSLGAVNTEAFF
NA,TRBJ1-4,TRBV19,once,TGTGCCAGTAGTCCACCAACGGGAGTACAAGAAAAACTGTTTTTT,CASSPPTGVQEKLFF
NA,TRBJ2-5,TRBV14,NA,TGTGCCAGCAGCCCTTCCCGGGGGTTGTACCAAGAGACCCAGTACTTC,CASSPSRGLYQETQYF
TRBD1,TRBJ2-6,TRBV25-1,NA,TGTGCCAGCAGAGGAACAGGGGGGAGCCCTGGGGCCAACGTCCTGACTTTC,CASRGTGGSPGANVLTF
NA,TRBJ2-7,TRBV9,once,TGTGCCAGCAGCGTTCGGGACTCCGTCTCCTACGAGCAGTACTTC,CASSVRDSVSYEQYF
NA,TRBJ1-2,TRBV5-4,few,TGTGCCAGCAGCGTCCTCCAGAGCTATGGCTACACCTTC,CASSVLQSYGYTF
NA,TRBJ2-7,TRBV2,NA,TGTGCCAGCAGTACCGGGAGAAGCTCCTACGAGCAGTACTTC,CASSTGRSSYEQYF
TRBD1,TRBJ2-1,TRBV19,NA,TGTGCCAGTAGTATAGGGAGGACAGGGCGTGAGCAGTTCTTC,CASSIGRTGREQFF
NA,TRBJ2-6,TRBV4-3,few,TGCGCCAGCAGCCAAGCTCACTCTGGGGCCAACGTCCTGACTTTC,CASSQAHSGANVLTF
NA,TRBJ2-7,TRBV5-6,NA,TGTGCCAGCAGCTTGTCCGTAGCCTACGAGCAGTACTTC,CASSLSVAYEQYF
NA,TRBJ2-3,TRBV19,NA,TGTGCCAGTAGTACAATACTAGGAGATACGCAGTATTTT,CASSTILGDTQYF
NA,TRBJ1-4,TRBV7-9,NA,TGTGCCAGCAGCTTGGGGCAGGGAGAAAAACTGTTTTTT,CASSLGQGEKLFF
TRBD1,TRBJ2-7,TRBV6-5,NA,TGTGCCAGCAGAAAGGGACAGGGGTCTCGGGAGCAGTACTTC,CASRKGQGSREQYF
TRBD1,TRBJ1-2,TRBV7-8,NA,TGTGCCAGCAGCCCCGGGACAGGGGGTTATGGCTACACCTTC,CASSPGTGGYGYTF
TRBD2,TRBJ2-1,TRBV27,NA,TGTGCCAGCAGTCTGCGGGGGGGCCGGGATGAGCAGTTCTTC,CASSLRGGRDEQFF
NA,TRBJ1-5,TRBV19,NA,TGTGCCAGTAGTCGCAGACAGTCCAATCAGCCCCAGCATTTT,CASSRRQSNQPQHF
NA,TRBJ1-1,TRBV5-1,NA,TGCGCCAGCAGCTTGGCGACGGACCACACTGAAGCTTTCTTT,CASSLATDHTEAFF
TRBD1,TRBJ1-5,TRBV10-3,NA,TGTGCCATCAGTGTGGAGGGACAGGGGGCTGGGCGGCCCCAGCATTTT,CAISVEGQGAGRPQHF
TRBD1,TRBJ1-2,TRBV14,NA,TGTGCCAGCAGCCCACAAGCCACAGGGGGCCATCGTGGCTACACCTTC,CASSPQATGGHRGYTF
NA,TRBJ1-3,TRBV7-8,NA,TGTGCCAGCAGCTTAAGTACTGGAAACACCATATATTTT,CASSLSTGNTIYF
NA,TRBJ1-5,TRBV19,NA,TGTGCCAGTAGTATAGGGCGGGGGTTCACGTATCAGCCCCAGCATTTT,CASSIGRGFTYQPQHF
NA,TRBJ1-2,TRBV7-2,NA,TGTGCCAGCAGCTTCAGGGCAGGGGCTGGCTACACCTTC,CASSFRAGAGYTF
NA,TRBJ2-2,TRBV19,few,TGTGCTGTGCCCGCAGAAACGAACACCGGGGAGCTGTTTTTT,CAVPAETNTGELFF
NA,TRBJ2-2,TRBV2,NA,TGTGCCAGCGTGGGGCCCACGAACACCGGGGAGCTGTTTTTT,CASVGPTNTGELFF
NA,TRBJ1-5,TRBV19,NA,TGTGCCAGTAGTGTACCGGGACTGAGCAATCAGCCCCAGCATTTT,CASSVPGLSNQPQHF
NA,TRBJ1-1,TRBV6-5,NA,TGTGCCAGCAGTTACTCTCTCGTTGGGACAAGTGAAGCTTTCTTT,CASSYSLVGTSEAFF
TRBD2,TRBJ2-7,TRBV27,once,TGTGCCAGCAGTCCAGGACTAGCGGGGACCTACGAGCAGTACTTC,CASSPGLAGTYEQYF
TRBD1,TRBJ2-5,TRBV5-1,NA,TGCGCCAGCAGCTTGGCCCCGTCAGGGGGCCCGGAGACCCAGTACTTC,CASSLAPSGGPETQYF
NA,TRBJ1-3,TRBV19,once,TGTGCCAGTAGCCCCCCGGGGTACTCTGGAAACACCATATATTTT,CASSPPGYSGNTIYF
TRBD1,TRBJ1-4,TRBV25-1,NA,TGTGCCAGCAGTGAGCCTGGACAGGGGGCAGGAAAACTGTTTTTT,CASSEPGQGAGKLFF
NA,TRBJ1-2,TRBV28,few,TGTGCCAGCAGGGCTACACAGTTCTATGGCTACACCTTC,CASRATQFYGYTF
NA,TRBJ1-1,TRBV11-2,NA,TGTGCCAGCAGCCCCCGACCGTTTGAAGCTTTCTTT,CASSPRPFEAFF
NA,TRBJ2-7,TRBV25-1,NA,TGTGCCAGCAGTGATTCCCCCCCGGCACTCTCCTACGAGCAGTACTTC,CASSDSPPALSYEQYF
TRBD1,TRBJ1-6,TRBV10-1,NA,TGCGCCAGCACCCCCGACAGGGCTGGTTCACCCCTCCACTTT,CASTPDRAGSPLHF
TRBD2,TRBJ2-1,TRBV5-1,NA,TGCGCCAGCAGCCCGAACAGCGGGGGGGCCTACAATGAGCAGTTCTTC,CASSPNSGGAYNEQFF
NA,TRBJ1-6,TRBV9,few,TGTGCCAGCAGCCCCACCGCCTCCTATAATTCACCCCTCCACTTT,CASSPTASYNSPLHF
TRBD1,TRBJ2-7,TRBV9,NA,TGTGCCAGCAGCCCGCAAACAGGGGTCACCTACGAGCAGTACTTC,CASSPQTGVTYEQYF
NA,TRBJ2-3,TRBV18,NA,TGTGCCAGCTCACCCTCAACAGATACGCAGTATTTT,CASSPSTDTQYF
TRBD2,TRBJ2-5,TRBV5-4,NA,TGTGCCAGCAGCTTAGCGGGGGCCCAAGAGACCCAGTACTTC,CASSLAGAQETQYF